Listed below are T cell receptor beta chains from one sample, sequenced in a study of blood T cell repertoires in COVID-19. Here immunoSEQ multiplex PCR was the method, and the copy in TCRdb shows in-frame clones only, minus some. The data hold some 87,000 clones, with roughly 75% observed a single time. The sample comprised peripheral blood. These receptors all come from a man aged 45-65 years who had recovered from COVID-19. CDR3s include the opening cysteine and the closing phenylalanine or tryptophan. The order of the fields is J gene, V gene, CDR3 protein.

TRBJ1-5,TRBV4-2,CASSQGLAGINQPQHF
TRBJ1-5,TRBV30,CAWSKQGNQPQHF
TRBJ1-1,TRBV5-1,CASSSSTGAWDTEAFF
TRBJ1-5,TRBV6-5,CASTIGGSNQPQHF
TRBJ2-7,TRBV5-1,CASSLGDRFEQYF
TRBJ2-5,TRBV11-2,CASSSPEESESRTQYF
TRBJ1-2,TRBV13,CASSLVGRDGYTF
TRBJ2-7,TRBV9,CASSVVPTGEYEQYF
TRBJ1-2,TRBV19,CASIKTGTDYGYTF
TRBJ1-2,TRBV7-2,CASSLVAVVHGYTF
TRBJ2-2,TRBV6-4,CASSDGTSGSPGELFF
TRBJ1-3,TRBV5-1,CASSLVGPGNTIYF
TRBJ1-3,TRBV7-9,CASSLAPAGGNTIYF
TRBJ1-5,TRBV3-1/TRBV3-2,CASSQAGVSNQPQHF
TRBJ2-7,TRBV13,CASSPTGTGGYEQYF
TRBJ1-2,TRBV12-3/TRBV12-4,CASSWGRNYGYTF
TRBJ1-5,TRBV6-1,CASSEWGQGYQPQHF
TRBJ2-2,TRBV6-2/TRBV6-3,CASSWGGGELFF
TRBJ2-1,TRBV7-2,CASSSWEGTYNEQFF
TRBJ2-1,TRBV19,CASSPGSILNEQFF
TRBJ2-3,TRBV11-3,CASSLGRREVFEDTQYF
TRBJ1-1,TRBV23-1,CASSQVESTEAFF
TRBJ2-1,TRBV6-5,CASSYSRTSAYNEQFF
TRBJ2-7,TRBV11-1,CASSHAGSSREQYF
TRBJ1-5,TRBV4-1,CASRGEGRQPQHF
TRBJ2-7,TRBV5-4,CASSLGQGIAEQYF
TRBJ2-1,TRBV6-1,CATTSSGAYNEQFF
TRBJ2-1,TRBV18,CASSPSVSSYNEQFF
TRBJ1-1,TRBV28,CASSDPGRNTEAFF
TRBJ2-1,TRBV16,CASSRALQGAYNEQFF
TRBJ1-1,TRBV20-1,CSASRAGGREAFF
TRBJ1-1,TRBV7-2,CASSLHRGEAFF
TRBJ1-6,TRBV21-1,CASSKGTGGPPLHF
TRBJ2-1,TRBV19,CASSAQTGYSYNEQFF
TRBJ2-5,TRBV3-1/TRBV3-2,CASSQIRGLTETQYF
TRBJ1-5,TRBV9,CASSVGTGNSNQPQHF
TRBJ1-2,TRBV28,CASRGRGGYGYTF
TRBJ2-1,TRBV5-4,CASSLGQGIYNEQFF
TRBJ2-1,TRBV18,CASSPPGRGGQVNEQFF
TRBJ1-1,TRBV5-1,CASRVRTGVEVTEAFF
TRBJ2-7,TRBV9,CASSTTGGVYEQYF
TRBJ2-3,TRBV28,CASTGRGEGTDTQYF
TRBJ1-5,TRBV7-2,CASAKWQGAGQPQHF
TRBJ1-1,TRBV6-6,CASSRIGGGTEAFF
TRBJ1-5,TRBV19,CASHTGEQGQPQHF
TRBJ1-6,TRBV6-5,CASSYGGNYNSPLHF
TRBJ2-5,TRBV7-2,CASSLYPQAETQYF
TRBJ2-3,TRBV6-5,CASRPTGGRDTQYF
TRBJ2-7,TRBV19,CASSRTGTYEQYF
TRBJ2-5,TRBV7-9,CASSRGQGETQYF
TRBJ2-7,TRBV7-7,CASSEGMGQGYEQYF